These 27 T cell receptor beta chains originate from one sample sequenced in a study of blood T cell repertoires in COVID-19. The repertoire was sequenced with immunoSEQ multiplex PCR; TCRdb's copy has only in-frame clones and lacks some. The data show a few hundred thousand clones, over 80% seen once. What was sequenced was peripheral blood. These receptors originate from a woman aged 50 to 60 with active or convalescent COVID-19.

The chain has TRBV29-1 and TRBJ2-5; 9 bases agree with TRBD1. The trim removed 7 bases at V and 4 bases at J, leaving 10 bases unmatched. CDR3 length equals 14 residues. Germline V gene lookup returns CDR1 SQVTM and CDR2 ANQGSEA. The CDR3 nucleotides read TGCAGCGGGGTACAGGGGGCGGGTGGAGAGACCCAGTACTTC. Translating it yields CSGVQGAGGETQYF.

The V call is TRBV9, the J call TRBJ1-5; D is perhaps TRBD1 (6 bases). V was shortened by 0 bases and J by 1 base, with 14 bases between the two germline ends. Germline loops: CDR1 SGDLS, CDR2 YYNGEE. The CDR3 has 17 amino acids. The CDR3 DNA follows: TGTGCCAGCAGCGTAGAAGTAAGGGACACAAGCAATCAGCCCCAGCATTTT. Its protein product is CASSVEVRDTSNQPQHF. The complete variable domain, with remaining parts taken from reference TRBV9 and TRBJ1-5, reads DSGVTQTPKHLITATGQRVTLRCSPRSGDLSVYWYQQSLDQGLQFLIQYYNGEERAKGNILERFSAQQFPDLHSELNLSSLELGDSALYFCASSVEVRDTSNQPQHFGDGTRLSIL.

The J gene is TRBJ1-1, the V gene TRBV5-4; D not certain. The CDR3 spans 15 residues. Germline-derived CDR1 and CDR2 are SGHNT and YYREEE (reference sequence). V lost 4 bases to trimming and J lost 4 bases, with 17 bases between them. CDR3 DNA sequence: TGTGCCAGCAGCCTGGCCGCCGGGGTCCCCACTGAAGCTTTCTTT. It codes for CASSLAAGVPTEAFF.

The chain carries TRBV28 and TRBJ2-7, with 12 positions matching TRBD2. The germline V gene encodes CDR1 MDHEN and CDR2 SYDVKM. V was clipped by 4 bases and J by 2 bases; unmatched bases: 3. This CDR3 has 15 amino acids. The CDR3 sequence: CASSSRTSGTYEQYF. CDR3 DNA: TGTGCCAGCAGTTCCCGGACTAGCGGGACCTACGAGCAGTACTTC.

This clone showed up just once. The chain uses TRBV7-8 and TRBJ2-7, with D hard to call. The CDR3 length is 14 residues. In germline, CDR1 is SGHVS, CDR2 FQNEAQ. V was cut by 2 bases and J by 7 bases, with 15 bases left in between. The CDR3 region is CASSLPPFGVEQYF. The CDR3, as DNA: TGTGCCAGCAGCTTACCCCCCTTCGGAGTGGAGCAGTACTTC.

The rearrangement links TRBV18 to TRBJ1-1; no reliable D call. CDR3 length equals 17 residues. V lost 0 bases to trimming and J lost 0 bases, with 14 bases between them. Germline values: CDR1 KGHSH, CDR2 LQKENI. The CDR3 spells CASSPPGLTNLNTEAFF. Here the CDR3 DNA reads TGTGCCAGCTCACCACCCGGACTGACCAATTTGAACACTGAAGCTTTCTTT.

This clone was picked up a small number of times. The CDR3 nucleotides are TGTGCCAGCAGCTTATACGGAGGACGGTCTAGGGAGCCCCAGCATTTT. This sequence encodes CASSLYGGRSREPQHF. The genes are TRBV7-8 and TRBJ1-5; D gene ambiguous. This CDR3 has 16 amino acids. CDR1 and CDR2 (germline): SGHVS, FQNEAQ. Trimming pared 2 bases from V and 8 bases from J, leaving 19 bases between. Based on the CDR3 plus reference TRBV7-8 and TRBJ1-5, the full variable domain is GAGVSQSPRYKVAKRGQDVALRCDPISGHVSLFWYQQALGQGPEFLTYFQNEAQLDKSGLPSDRFFAERPEGSVSTLKIQRTQQEDSAVYLCASSLYGGRSREPQHFGDGTRLSIL.

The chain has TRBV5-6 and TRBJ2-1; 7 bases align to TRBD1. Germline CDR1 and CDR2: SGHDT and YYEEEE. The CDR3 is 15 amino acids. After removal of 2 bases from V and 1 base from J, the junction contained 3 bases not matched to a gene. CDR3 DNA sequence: TGTGCCAGCAGCTTTGACAGGGTATCCTACAATGAGCAGTTCTTC. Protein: CASSFDRVSYNEQFF.

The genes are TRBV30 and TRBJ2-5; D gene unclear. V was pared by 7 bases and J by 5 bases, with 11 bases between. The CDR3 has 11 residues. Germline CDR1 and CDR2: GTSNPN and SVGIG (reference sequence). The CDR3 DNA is TGTGCCTCTCAGGATCAGGAGACCCAGTACTTC. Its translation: CASQDQETQYF.

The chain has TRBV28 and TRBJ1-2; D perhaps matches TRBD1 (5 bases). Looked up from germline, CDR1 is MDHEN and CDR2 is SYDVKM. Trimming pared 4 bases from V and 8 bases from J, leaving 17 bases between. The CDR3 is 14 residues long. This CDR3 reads CASSYGRRGKGYTF. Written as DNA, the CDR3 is TGTGCCAGCAGTTATGGCAGGCGGGGGAAGGGCTACACCTTC.

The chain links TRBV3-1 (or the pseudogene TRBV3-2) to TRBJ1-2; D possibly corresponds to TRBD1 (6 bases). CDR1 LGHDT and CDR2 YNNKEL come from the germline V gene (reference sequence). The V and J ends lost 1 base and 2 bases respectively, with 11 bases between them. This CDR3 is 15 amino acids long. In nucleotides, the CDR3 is TGTGCCAGCAGCCAAGGGGCAGGGGCAAACTATGGCTACACCTTC. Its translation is CASSQGAGANYGYTF.

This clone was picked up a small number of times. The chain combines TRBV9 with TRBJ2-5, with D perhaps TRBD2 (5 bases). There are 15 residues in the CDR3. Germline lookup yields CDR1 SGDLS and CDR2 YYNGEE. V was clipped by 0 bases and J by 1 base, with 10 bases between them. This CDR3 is CASSVGGIAQETQYF. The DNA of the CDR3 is TGTGCCAGCAGCGTAGGAGGGATAGCCCAAGAGACCCAGTACTTC.

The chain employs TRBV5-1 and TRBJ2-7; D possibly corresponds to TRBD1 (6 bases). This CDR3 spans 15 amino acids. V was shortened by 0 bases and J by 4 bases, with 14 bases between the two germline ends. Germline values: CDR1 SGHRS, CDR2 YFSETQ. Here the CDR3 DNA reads TGCGCCAGCAGCTTGGTGACAGGCAGAAGGTACGAGCAGTACTTC. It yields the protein CASSLVTGRRYEQYF.

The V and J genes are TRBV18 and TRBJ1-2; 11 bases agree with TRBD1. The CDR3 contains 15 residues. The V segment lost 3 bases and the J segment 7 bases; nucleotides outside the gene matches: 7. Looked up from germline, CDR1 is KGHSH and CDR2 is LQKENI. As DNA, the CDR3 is TGTGCCAGCTCACCTAGCGGGGACAGGGGGTCTGGCTACACCTTC. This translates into CASSPSGDRGSGYTF.

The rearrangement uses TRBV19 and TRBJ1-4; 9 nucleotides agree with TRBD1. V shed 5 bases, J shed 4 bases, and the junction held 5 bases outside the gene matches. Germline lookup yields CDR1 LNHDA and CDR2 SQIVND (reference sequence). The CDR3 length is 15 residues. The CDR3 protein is CASSARQGVNEKLFF. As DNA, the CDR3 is TGTGCCAGTAGTGCGCGACAGGGGGTTAATGAAAAACTGTTTTTT.

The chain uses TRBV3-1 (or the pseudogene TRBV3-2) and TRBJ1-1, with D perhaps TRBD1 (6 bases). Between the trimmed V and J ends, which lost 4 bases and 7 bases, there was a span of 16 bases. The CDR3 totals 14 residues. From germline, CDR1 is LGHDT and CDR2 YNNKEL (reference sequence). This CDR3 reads CASSLSQGKGEAFF. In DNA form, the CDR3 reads TGTGCCAGCAGCCTTTCACAGGGAAAGGGTGAAGCTTTCTTT.

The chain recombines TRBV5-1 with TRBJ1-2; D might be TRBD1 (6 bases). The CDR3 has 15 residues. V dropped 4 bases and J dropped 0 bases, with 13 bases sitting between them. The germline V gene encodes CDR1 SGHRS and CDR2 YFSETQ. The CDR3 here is CASSIQGLPNYGYTF. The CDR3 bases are TGCGCCAGCAGCATACAGGGTCTACCTAACTATGGCTACACCTTC.

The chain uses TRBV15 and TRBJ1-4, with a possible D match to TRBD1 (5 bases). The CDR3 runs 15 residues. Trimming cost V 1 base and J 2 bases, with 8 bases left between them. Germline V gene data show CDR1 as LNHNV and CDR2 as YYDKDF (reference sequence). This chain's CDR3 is CATSRATATNEKLFF. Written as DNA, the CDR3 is TGTGCCACCAGCAGAGCGACAGCCACTAATGAAAAACTGTTTTTT. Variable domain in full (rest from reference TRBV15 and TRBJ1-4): DAMVIQNPRYQVTQFGKPVTLSCSQTLNHNVMYWYQQKSSQAPKLLFHYYDKDFNNEADTPDNFQSRRPNTSFCFLDIRSPGLGDTAMYLCATSRATATNEKLFFGSGTQLSVL.

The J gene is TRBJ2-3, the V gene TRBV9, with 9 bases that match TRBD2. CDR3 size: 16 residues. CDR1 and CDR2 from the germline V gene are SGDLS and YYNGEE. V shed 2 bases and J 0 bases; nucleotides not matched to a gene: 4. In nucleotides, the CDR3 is TGTGCCAGCAGCGTTACAACTAGCGGGAGCACAGATACGCAGTATTTT. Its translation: CASSVTTSGSTDTQYF.

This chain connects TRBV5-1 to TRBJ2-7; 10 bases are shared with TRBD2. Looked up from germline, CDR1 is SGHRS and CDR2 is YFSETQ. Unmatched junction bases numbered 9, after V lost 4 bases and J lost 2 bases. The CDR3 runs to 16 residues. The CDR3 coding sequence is TGCGCCAGCAGCACGGGACTAGCGACGCTTCCCTACGAGCAGTACTTC. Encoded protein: CASSTGLATLPYEQYF.

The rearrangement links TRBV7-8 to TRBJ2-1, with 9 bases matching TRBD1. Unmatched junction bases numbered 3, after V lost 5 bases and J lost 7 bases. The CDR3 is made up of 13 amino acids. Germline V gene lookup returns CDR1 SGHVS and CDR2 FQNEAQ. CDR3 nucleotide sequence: TGTGCCAGCAGCCGGGACAGGGCGAATGAGCAGTTCTTC. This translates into CASSRDRANEQFF.

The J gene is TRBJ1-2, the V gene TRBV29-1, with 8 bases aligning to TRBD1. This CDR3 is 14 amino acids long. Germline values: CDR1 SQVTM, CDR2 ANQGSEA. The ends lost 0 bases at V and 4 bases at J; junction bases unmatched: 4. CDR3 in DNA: TGCAGCGTTGAAGAGGGTACAGGGGGCTATGGCTACACCTTC. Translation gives CSVEEGTGGYGYTF.

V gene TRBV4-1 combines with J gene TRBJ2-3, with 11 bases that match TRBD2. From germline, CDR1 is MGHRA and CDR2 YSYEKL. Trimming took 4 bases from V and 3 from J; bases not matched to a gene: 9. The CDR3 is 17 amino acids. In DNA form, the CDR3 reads TGCGCCAGCAGCCTTACTAGCGGGAGAAGCCTGACAGATACGCAGTATTTT. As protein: CASSLTSGRSLTDTQYF.

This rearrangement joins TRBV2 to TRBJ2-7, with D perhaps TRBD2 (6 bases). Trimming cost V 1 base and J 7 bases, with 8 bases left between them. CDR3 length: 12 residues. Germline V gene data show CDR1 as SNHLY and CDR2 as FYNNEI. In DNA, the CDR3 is TGTGCCAGCAGTGAAGGGAGGGGTGAGCAGTACTTC. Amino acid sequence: CASSEGRGEQYF. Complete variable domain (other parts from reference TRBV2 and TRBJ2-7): EPEVTQTPSHQVTQMGQEVILRCVPISNHLYFYWYRQILGQKVEFLVSFYNNEISEKSEIFDDQFSVERPDGSNFTLKIRSTKLEDSAMYFCASSEGRGEQYFGPGTRLTVT.

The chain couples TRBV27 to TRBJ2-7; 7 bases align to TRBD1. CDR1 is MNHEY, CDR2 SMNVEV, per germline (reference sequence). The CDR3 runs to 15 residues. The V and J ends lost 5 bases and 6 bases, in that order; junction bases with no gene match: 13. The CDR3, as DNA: TGTGCCAGCAGTACATCCGGGACAGCTGTAAGCGAGCAGTACTTC. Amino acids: CASSTSGTAVSEQYF.

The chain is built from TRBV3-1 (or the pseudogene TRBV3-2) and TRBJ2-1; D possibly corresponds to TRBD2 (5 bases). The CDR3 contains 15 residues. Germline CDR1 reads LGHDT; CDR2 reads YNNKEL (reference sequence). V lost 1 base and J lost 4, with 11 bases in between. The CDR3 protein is CASSQVGVKYNEQFF. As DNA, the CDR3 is TGTGCCAGCAGCCAAGTCGGGGTCAAATACAATGAGCAGTTCTTC.

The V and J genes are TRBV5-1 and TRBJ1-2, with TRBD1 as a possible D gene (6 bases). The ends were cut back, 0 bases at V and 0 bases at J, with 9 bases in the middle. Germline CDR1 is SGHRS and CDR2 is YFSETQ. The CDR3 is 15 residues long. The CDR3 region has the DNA TGCGCCAGCAGCTTGGACGGGACAACTAACTATGGCTACACCTTC. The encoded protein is CASSLDGTTNYGYTF.